The clone carrying this T cell receptor (beta chain) has a single count. The CDR3 is 12 residues long. Trimming left V 2 bases short and J 2 bases short, with 4 bases between. Germline CDR1 reads KGHSH; CDR2 reads LQKENI. Original handling: Reference gene primer amplification yielded estimated nucleated cell counts. The protocol was immunoSEQ multiplex PCR, while the TCRdb copy is restricted to in-frame clones and leaves out a portion. Clone size and V and J calls were adopted from that table, with D and trimming inferred from the DNA. The sample lists 200,000 to 250,000 clones; over 75% were seen once. This sample is drawn from a study of blood T cell repertoires in COVID-19.

The clonotype comes from a woman aged 30 to 39 who had been exposed to COVID-19. The chain combines TRBV18 with TRBJ2-7; D is unresolved. Sequenced: PBMCs or T cells enriched from blood (not recorded which). CDR3 sequence (DNA): TGTGCCAGCTCACCAACAACCTACGAGCAGTACTTC. Its protein is CASSPTTYEQYF.